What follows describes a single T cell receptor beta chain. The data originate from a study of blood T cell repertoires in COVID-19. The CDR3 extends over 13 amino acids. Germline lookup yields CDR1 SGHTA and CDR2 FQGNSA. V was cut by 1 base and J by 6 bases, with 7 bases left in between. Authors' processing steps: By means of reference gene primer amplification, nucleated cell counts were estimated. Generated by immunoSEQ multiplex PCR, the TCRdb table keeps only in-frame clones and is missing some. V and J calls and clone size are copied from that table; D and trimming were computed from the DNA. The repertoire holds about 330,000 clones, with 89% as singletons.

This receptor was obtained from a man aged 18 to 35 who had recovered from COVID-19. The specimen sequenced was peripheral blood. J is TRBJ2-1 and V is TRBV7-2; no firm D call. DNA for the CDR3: TGTGCCAGCAGCTTAGTTGGGCTCAATGAGCAGTTCTTC. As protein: CASSLVGLNEQFF.